The 15 T cell receptor beta chains given below trace back to one sample, sequenced in a study of T cell clonality in common variable immunodeficiency. Using immunoSEQ multiplex PCR, the repertoire was profiled, and TCRdb retains in-frame clones only, with some absent. The specimen has around 55,000 clones, none found just once. Input material: peripheral blood mononuclear cells. These receptors all stem from a person aged 18 to 75 in good health.

This clone was observed many times. The read gets to within 3 residues of the CDR3 end, and the germline J gene fills in the rest. Other DNA sequences in the same sample also yield this CDR3. The chain employs TRBV6-1 and TRBJ1-3; possibly TRBD1 for D (6 bases). There are 15 residues in the CDR3. Germline V gene sequence: CDR1 MNHNS, CDR2 SASEGT. Trimming left V 4 bases short and J 1 base short, with 11 bases between. The CDR3 loop reads CASSAGQMSGNTIYF. The part of the CDR3 DNA that was read is TGTGCCAGCAGTGCCGGACAGATGTCTGGAAACACC.

Many counts were recorded for this clone. Read sequence stops 3 residues before the CDR3 end, and the germline J gene provides the missing end. The chain employs TRBV5-1 and TRBJ2-1; TRBD2 might be the D (6 bases). CDR1 and CDR2 from the germline V gene are SGHRS and YFSETQ. V was pared by 7 bases and J by 8 bases, with 16 bases between. This CDR3 contains 13 residues. The CDR3: CASSRLPGDEQFF. The CDR3 DNA, read in part, is TGCGCCAGCTCGAGACTACCGGGGGATGAG.

The table lists this clone with a few counts. CDR3 region: CASRDRGSYNEQFF. Partial CDR3 DNA: TGCGCCAGCAGAGACAGGGGCTCCTACAATGAG. The chain employs TRBV10-2 and TRBJ2-1, with TRBD1 matching 8 bases. The read finishes 3 residues shy of the CDR3 end, and the germline J gene is used to complete it. The CDR3 has 14 residues. Germline CDR1 WSHSY, CDR2 SAAADI. V gave up 6 bases and J gave up 0 bases; unmatched junction bases: 1.

Notes on this clone: The read terminates 3 residues ahead of where the CDR3 ends, so the germline J gene completes it. This rearrangement joins TRBV19 to TRBJ2-5; TRBD1 is a possible D gene (5 bases). The CDR3 totals 15 residues. The germline CDR1 and CDR2 sequences are LNHDA and SQIVND (reference sequence). Trimming shortened V by 6 bases and J by 5 bases, and 19 bases separated the two germline ends. The chain's CDR3 is CASSNLGQLEETQYF. The sequenced part of the CDR3 DNA is TGTGCCAGTAGCAACCTGGGGCAGTTGGAGGAGACC. The full variable domain, rest sourced from reference TRBV19 and TRBJ2-5, is DGGITQSPKYLFRKEGQNVTLSCEQNLNHDAMYWYRQDPGQGLRLIYYSQIVNDFQKGDIAEGYSVSREKKESFPLTVTSAQKNPTAFYLCASSNLGQLEETQYFGPGTRLLVL.

This clone was recorded at least ten times. The CDR3 end lies 3 residues beyond the end of the read and is filled in from the germline J gene. The V gene is TRBV20-1, the J gene TRBJ1-2, with TRBD1 identical over 7 bases. The length of the CDR3 is 13 residues. J lost 5 bases, V lost 7 bases, and 10 bases had no gene match. Germline CDR1 is DFQATT and CDR2 is SNEGSKA (reference sequence). The DNA read from the CDR3 is TGCAGTGGAACCGGGACAGATGAGTATGGC. It is translated as CSGTGTDEYG. The complete CDR3 reads CSGTGTDEYGYTF.

This clone was seen many times. The CDR3 end is not reached by the read, which stops 3 residues before it; the germline J gene fills it in. The genes are TRBV19 and TRBJ1-6, with no clear D. V lost 7 bases and J lost 9, with 10 bases in between. This CDR3 comprises 12 residues. Germline CDR1 and CDR2: LNHDA and SQIVND (reference sequence). CDR3 residues: CASTTAGSPLHF. The CDR3 DNA, read in part, is TGTGCCAGTACAACAGCGGGTTCACCC. The variable domain in full, completed from reference TRBV19 and TRBJ1-6, reads DGGITQSPKYLFRKEGQNVTLSCEQNLNHDAMYWYRQDPGQGLRLIYYSQIVNDFQKGDIAEGYSVSREKKESFPLTVTSAQKNPTAFYLCASTTAGSPLHFGNGTRLTVT.

A few counts support this clone. The read ends 3 residues early relative to the CDR3; the germline J gene fills the gap. The J gene is TRBJ2-1, the V gene TRBV6-2 or TRBV6-3, with 9 bases that match TRBD2. From germline, CDR1 is MNHEY and CDR2 SVGEGT. J was trimmed by 5 bases and V by 2 bases; bases with no gene match: 10. The CDR3 covers 17 residues. CDR3 bases read: TGTGCCAGCAGTTACAGAGAAGGACTAGCGTATGACAATGAG. Amino acid sequence: CASSYREGLAYDNE. The complete CDR3 reads CASSYREGLAYDNEQFF.

This clone occurred many times. The CDR3 end is not reached by the read, which stops 3 residues before it; the germline J gene fills it in. J is TRBJ2-7 and V is TRBV5-5; D is possibly TRBD2 (6 bases). Trimming cost V 3 bases and J 3 bases, with 16 bases left between them. Germline V gene data show CDR1 as SGHKS and CDR2 as YYEKEE (reference sequence). The CDR3 contains 15 residues. CDR3 bases read: TGTGCCAGCAGCTCCCTCGCGACTAGGGTCTACGAG. This gives the protein CASSSLATRVYE. The entire CDR3 protein reads CASSSLATRVYEQYF.

Points on this clone: The CDR3 is cut off 3 residues early in the read; its end comes from the germline J gene. This sequence joins TRBV7-9 and TRBJ2-7, with D uncertain. The CDR3 runs to 14 residues. Germline loops: CDR1 SEHNR, CDR2 FQNEAQ (reference sequence). The V gene lost 4 bases and the J gene lost 3 bases, with 13 bases spanning the gap. The sequenced CDR3 bases are TGTGCCAGCAGCTCAACTCGAGAGTACTACGAG. This sequence encodes CASSSTREYYE. The entire CDR3 reads CASSSTREYYEQYF.

This clone was counted many times. Coverage ceases 3 residues before the CDR3 finishes, and the germline J gene fills in the end. The chain uses TRBV29-1 and TRBJ2-7; D is ambiguous. This CDR3 has 14 amino acids. Trimming stripped 6 bases from V and 0 bases from J, with 15 bases between. Germline assignment: CDR1 SQVTM and CDR2 ANQGSEA. CDR3 DNA (partial): TGCAGCGTCCTATTCGCGGATAGCTCCTACGAG. Translation: CSVLFADSSYE. The entire CDR3 sequence reads CSVLFADSSYEQYF.

This clone was observed many times. Sequencing ends 3 residues short of the CDR3 end; the germline J gene provides the rest. This chain connects TRBV11-3 to TRBJ1-1, with 7 bases aligning to TRBD1. Germline-derived CDR1 and CDR2 are SGHNT and YENEEA. CDR3 size: 15 residues. V was pared by 5 bases and J by 2 bases, with 8 bases of the junction left unmatched. The CDR3 loop is CASSLQGGANTEAFF. CDR3 DNA, as far as it was read: TGTGCCAGCAGCCTTCAAGGGGGCGCCAACACTGAA.

In its sample, this clone was seen many times. With the read ending 3 residues before the CDR3 end, the germline J gene is used to fill in that end. The chain carries TRBV19 and TRBJ2-1, with D perhaps TRBD1 (6 bases). The germline V gene encodes CDR1 LNHDA and CDR2 SQIVND (reference sequence). CDR3 length: 14 amino acids. V was pared by 3 bases and J by 5 bases, with 11 bases between. Here the CDR3 reads CASSIRGGNNEQFF. The CDR3 bases that were read are TGTGCCAGTAGTATCAGAGGGGGAAACAATGAG.

This clone has a count of ten or more. The sequence runs out 3 residues before the end of the CDR3; the remainder is reconstructed from the germline J gene. The rearrangement links TRBV19 to TRBJ1-1; the match to TRBD1 covers 8 bases. The J segment lost 5 bases and the V segment lost 10 bases, leaving 9 bases of the junction unmatched. The CDR3 consists of 13 residues. Germline V gene sequence: CDR1 LNHDA, CDR2 SQIVND (reference sequence). The CDR3 sequence is CATLDRGWTEAFF. The CDR3 DNA, read in part, is TGTGCCACCCTAGACAGGGGATGGACTGAA.

This clone was recorded at least ten times. Sequencing ends 3 residues short of the CDR3 end; the germline J gene provides the rest. The V and J genes are TRBV11-2 and TRBJ2-3; tentative D call: TRBD2 (6 bases). Deletions cut 4 bases from V and 1 base from J, with 9 bases between. Per germline, CDR1 SGHAT and CDR2 FQNNGV. The CDR3 spans 14 residues. CDR3 sequence reads: CASSSSARTDTQYF. The covered CDR3 bases are TGTGCCAGCAGCTCTAGCGCTCGCACAGATACG.

This clone was observed a handful of times. The CDR3 goes on 3 residues after the read ends, and that part is filled in from the germline J gene. The gene calls are TRBV11-2 and TRBJ1-2; TRBD1 is a possible D gene (6 bases). The CDR3 contains 12 residues. Looked up from germline, CDR1 is SGHAT and CDR2 is FQNNGV. The chain's CDR3 is CASSAIRGGYTF. The sequenced part of the CDR3 DNA is TGTGCCAGCAGCGCAATAAGGGGGGGG.